This T cell receptor (beta chain) was recorded in a study of T cells in Graves' hyperthyroidism and ophthalmopathy. Study-wide findings and caveats: The model predicted ophthalmopathy a median roughly six months before onset.

This clonotype turned up a few times. Its antigen is currently unknown. One end of the junction fails to match germline, which may point to a read error. The CDR3 has 14 amino acids. Germline CDR1 reads SSHAT; CDR2 reads FNYEAQ (reference sequence). There were TCR beta CDR3 regions amplified from RNA transcripts. Using the HTBI primer set, a first-round RT-PCR was run on the TCR CDR3. A single record per CDR3 protein comes from TCRdb applying MiXCR to the multiplex PCR reads. The table lists roughly 170,000 distinct CDR3 sequences, about 17% of them singletons. The receptor's source is a woman between 50 and 59 years old with Graves' hyperthyroidism. This chain links TRBV7-7 with TRBJ2-5, with 7 bases fitting TRBD2. Sequencing was performed on blood. In DNA form, the CDR3 reads TGTGCTAGCAGCCCGTTCGGGGGGCAAGAGACCCAGTACTTC. The encoded protein is CASSPFGGQETQYF.